The next 18 T cell receptor beta chains were all read from a single sample in a study of blood T cell repertoires in COVID-19. Assay used: immunoSEQ multiplex PCR; TCRdb lists only in-frame clones, some missing. This sample has fewer than 350,000 clones, with approximately 86% found just once. The sequenced sample consisted of peripheral blood. These receptors came from a woman in her sixties or seventies with COVID-19, enrolled during active disease.

This chain joins TRBV4-2 and TRBJ2-1; D is undetermined. Trimming removed 0 bases from V and 9 bases from J, with 15 bases in between. CDR3 length equals 15 residues. CDR1 is LGHNA, CDR2 YNFKEQ, per germline. CDR3 residues: CASSQESAVLGEQFF. In DNA, the CDR3 is TGTGCCAGCAGCCAAGAGAGCGCCGTCCTGGGTGAGCAGTTCTTC.

This sequence joins TRBV6-5 and TRBJ2-7, with D possibly TRBD1 on 5 matching bases. Germline V gives CDR1 MNHEY, CDR2 SVGAGI. This CDR3 contains 15 residues. With 6 bases removed from V and 8 bases from J, the gap between germline ends came to 23 bases. The CDR3 sequence: CASSYTGQNILKQYF. Here the CDR3 DNA reads TGTGCCAGCAGCTATACAGGACAAAATATACTAAAGCAGTACTTC.

The chain recombines TRBV6-6 with TRBJ2-1, with D perhaps TRBD1 (6 bases). The CDR3 totals 15 residues. V was cut by 3 bases and J by 2 bases, with 11 bases left in between. Germline lookup yields CDR1 MNHNY and CDR2 SVGAGI (reference sequence). In DNA form, the CDR3 reads TGTGCCAGCAGTTATGGAACAGGGACCTACAATGAGCAGTTCTTC. Its translation: CASSYGTGTYNEQFF.

The chain couples TRBV2 to TRBJ1-5; 7 bases match TRBD1. The J segment lost 5 bases and the V segment lost 5 bases, leaving 9 bases of the junction unmatched. Germline V lookup: CDR1 SNHLY, CDR2 FYNNEI. This CDR3 is built from 15 residues. This CDR3 is CASSTRTGVYQPQHF. The CDR3 nucleotides are TGTGCCAGCAGTACTCGGACAGGAGTTTATCAGCCCCAGCATTTT.

The V and J genes are TRBV7-2 and TRBJ1-1; D is possibly TRBD1 (5 bases). The CDR3 covers 12 residues. The germline CDR1 and CDR2 sequences are SGHTA and FQGNSA. Trimming left V 2 bases short and J 11 bases short, with 12 bases between. CDR3 sequence: CASSLRGMEAFF. The DNA of the CDR3 is TGTGCCAGCAGCTTAAGGGGAATGGAGGCTTTCTTT.

V and J are TRBV7-2 and TRBJ2-7; no reliable D call. This CDR3 region has 13 residues. The V gene's germline CDR1 is SGHTA and CDR2 FQGNSA. Trimming shortened V by 1 base and J by 4 bases, and 8 bases separated the two germline ends. Here the CDR3 reads CASSLEQIYEQYF. In DNA form, the CDR3 reads TGTGCCAGCAGCTTAGAACAGATTTACGAGCAGTACTTC. Complete variable domain (other parts from reference TRBV7-2 and TRBJ2-7): GAGVSQSPSNKVTEKGKDVELRCDPISGHTALYWYRQSLGQGLEFLIYFQGNSAPDKSGLPSDRFSAERTGGSVSTLTIQRTQQEDSAVYLCASSLEQIYEQYFGPGTRLTVT.

The genes are TRBV21-1 and TRBJ1-6; the table's TRBD1 call for D was not verified on the DNA. TRBV21-1 is a documented pseudogene. CDR3 size: 14 residues. The CDR3 DNA reads as TGTGCCAGCAGCAAAGCTGGGGGCTACTCACCCCTCCACTTT. It specifies CASSKAGGYSPLHF.

This clone was counted once. The chain is built from TRBV4-1 and TRBJ2-3; 11 nucleotides align to TRBD2. The CDR3 runs to 14 residues. In germline, CDR1 is MGHRA, CDR2 YSYEKL. V was clipped by 4 bases and J by 5 bases; unmatched bases: 2. CDR3 DNA: TGCGCCAGCAGCCGAGGGACTAGCGGAGATACGCAGTATTTT. It specifies CASSRGTSGDTQYF.

The rearrangement links TRBV7-9 to TRBJ2-5; D unresolved. Trimming took off 2 bases at V and 2 bases at J, with 12 bases between the two ends. The CDR3 has 15 residues. CDR1 is SEHNR, CDR2 FQNEAQ, per germline (reference sequence). CDR3 sequence reads: CASSLMGSQQETQYF. In nucleotides, the CDR3 is TGTGCCAGCAGCTTAATGGGCAGCCAGCAAGAGACCCAGTACTTC.

The chain combines TRBV5-1 with TRBJ2-7; tentatively, D is TRBD1 (6 bases). The CDR3 runs 15 residues. The V and J ends lost 0 bases and 4 bases respectively, with 14 bases between them. CDR1 and CDR2 from the germline V gene are SGHRS and YFSETQ. The CDR3 DNA reads TGCGCCAGCAGCTTGGAGGTGGGGGCGACTTACGAGCAGTACTTC. Protein: CASSLEVGATYEQYF.

This chain joins TRBV3-1 (or the pseudogene TRBV3-2) and TRBJ1-2; the match to TRBD1 covers 7 bases. The CDR3 loop spans 16 amino acids. J was trimmed by 5 bases and V by 0 bases; bases with no gene match: 9. The V gene's germline CDR1 is LGHDT and CDR2 YNNKEL (reference sequence). CDR3 in amino acids: CASSQDWEQGLYGYTF. DNA of the CDR3: TGTGCCAGCAGCCAAGATTGGGAACAGGGGCTATATGGCTACACCTTC.

This chain uses TRBV18 with TRBJ1-1; D may be TRBD1 (5 bases). Trimming took off 5 bases at V and 5 bases at J, with 15 bases between the two ends. CDR1 and CDR2 (germline): KGHSH, LQKENI. The CDR3 runs 14 residues. In DNA form, the CDR3 reads TGTGCCAGCTCAGAGTTGGACGGGGGAACTGAAGCTTTCTTT. As protein: CASSELDGGTEAFF.

V is TRBV6-4 and J is TRBJ1-5; possible D gene TRBD1, 6 bases. V shed 5 bases and J shed 3 bases, with 14 bases lying between them. This CDR3 comprises 15 residues. The germline gives CDR1 MRHNA, CDR2 SNTAGT. CDR3 in DNA: TGTGCCAGCAGTTCCGCAGGGGTAATCAATCAGCCCCAGCATTTT. It specifies CASSSAGVINQPQHF.

This CDR3 is CATSDPGTGGPDTQYF. The CDR3 DNA follows: TGTGCCACCAGTGACCCCGGGACAGGTGGTCCAGATACGCAGTATTTT. The V gene is TRBV24-1, the J gene TRBJ2-3; 8 bases fit TRBD1. Germline V CDR1 and CDR2: KGHDR, SFDVKD. V dropped 4 bases and J dropped 4; count of bases not matched to a gene: 9. The CDR3 is 16 amino acids.

This chain uses TRBV2 with TRBJ2-3; a weak D match, TRBD2 (6 bases). Between the trimmed V and J ends, which lost 0 bases and 6 bases, there was a span of 13 bases. CDR1 is SNHLY and CDR2 is FYNNEI in the germline V gene. This CDR3 region has 15 residues. The CDR3: CASSEAPRGSDTQYF. The CDR3 nucleotides read TGTGCCAGCAGTGAAGCGCCCCGGGGGTCCGATACGCAGTATTTT.

This chain uses TRBV27 with TRBJ1-2; maybe TRBD1 (6 bases). V dropped 0 bases and J dropped 0 bases, with 17 bases sitting between them. Germline assignment: CDR1 MNHEY and CDR2 SMNVEV (reference sequence). The CDR3 totals 18 residues. As DNA, the CDR3 is TGTGCCAGCAGTTTATCGGGGGGGCGCATCTCCTCTAACTATGGCTACACCTTC. As protein: CASSLSGGRISSNYGYTF.

The gene calls are TRBV12-3 or TRBV12-4 and TRBJ2-2; D not certain. Trimming stripped 11 bases from V and 2 bases from J, with 9 bases between. CDR3 length: 12 residues. CDR3 sequence reads: CAAAVNTGELFF. The CDR3 DNA is TGTGCCGCGGCGGTCAACACCGGGGAGCTGTTTTTT.

The gene calls are TRBV27 and TRBJ1-1; 8 nucleotides agree with TRBD1. The J segment lost 3 bases and the V segment lost 5 bases, leaving 8 bases of the junction unmatched. This CDR3 contains 15 residues. CDR1 is MNHEY and CDR2 is SMNVEV in the germline V gene (reference sequence). In DNA, the CDR3 is TGTGCCAGCAGTCGCAGAAACAGGGGGGACACTGAAGCTTTCTTT. It yields the protein CASSRRNRGDTEAFF.